One sample yielded the 8 T cell receptor beta chains listed below, sequenced in a study of low-dose radiotherapy and immunotherapy resistance in tumors (dated by TCRdb to between 2020 and 2023). The run used an Illumina HiSeq 2500. First-strand cDNA was synthesized using Superscript III and a set of TRAV- and TRBV-specific primers, so that both TCRalpha and TCRbeta chains were covered. TCRs were amplified for about 20 PCR cycles with Phusion, using a constant-region primer paired with the adapter attached to the V primers. The public reads were reprocessed in TCRdb via fastp at Q25 and MiXCR, keeping in-frame beta chains. Identical CDR3 proteins give one entry, which carries the most common genes and DNA. In all, the sample holds 75,000 to 95,000 distinct CDR3 sequences, and approximately 20% of those were seen once. Clones ranked in the top ten supply less than 6% of the sample. This specimen's time point label, interpreted: before trial treatment.

The source was PBMCs, collected before treatment. Every receptor here comes from a male donor with prostate cancer.

Ten or more counts support this clonotype. CDR3 sequence: CASSMVSQETQYF. CDR3 nucleotides: TGTGCCAGTAGTATGGTTAGTCAAGAGACCCAGTACTTC. The gene calls are TRBV19 and TRBJ2-5, with D hard to call. Trimming left V 3 bases short and J 2 bases short, with 7 bases between. The length of the CDR3 is 13 residues. CDR1 and CDR2 (germline): LNHDA, SQIVND (reference sequence).

There are many counts of this clonotype. V is TRBV3-1 and J is TRBJ1-5; D uncertain. The CDR3 loop spans 13 amino acids. Per germline, CDR1 LGHDT and CDR2 YNNKEL (reference sequence). V gave up 4 bases and J gave up 7 bases, with 11 bases separating them. CDR3 loop: CASSPDSRQPQHF. In nucleotides, the CDR3 is TGTGCCAGCAGCCCGGACTCGAGGCAGCCCCAGCATTTT.

This clonotype was seen repeatedly, ten times or more. This chain joins TRBV30 and TRBJ2-7; the D is unclear. Germline assignment: CDR1 GTSNPN and CDR2 SVGIG (reference sequence). Trimming stripped 2 bases from V and 4 bases from J, with 9 bases between. CDR3 length: 12 amino acids. The CDR3 region is CAWSPYDYEQYF. As DNA, the CDR3 is TGTGCCTGGAGTCCTTACGATTACGAGCAGTACTTC.

This chain uses TRBV20-1 with TRBJ2-7; possible D gene TRBD2, 8 bases. CDR3 length equals 16 residues. CDR1 and CDR2 from the germline V gene are DFQATT and SNEGSKA (reference sequence). Deletions cut 6 bases from V and 3 bases from J, with 24 bases between. For the CDR3, the DNA is TGCAGTGCCTTTACTAGCGGCGGGGACAGTAGCTACGAGCAGTACTTC. It yields the protein CSAFTSGGDSSYEQYF.

With respect to this clonotype: This may arise from a read error, as a much more abundant clone is one base away. The chain recombines TRBV6-2 or TRBV6-3 with TRBJ2-1, with D possibly TRBD2 on 6 matching bases. Trimming shortened V by 5 bases and J by 10 bases, and 21 bases separated the two germline ends. There are 15 residues in the CDR3. Germline V gene sequence: CDR1 MNHEY, CDR2 SVGEGT. The CDR3 region is CASSTPQRGWYEQFF. The CDR3 DNA sequence: TGTGCCAGCAGTACCCCCCAACGGGGGTGGTACGAGCAGTTCTTC.

The rearrangement links TRBV25-1 to TRBJ2-3; TRBD2 matches at 9 bases. The CDR3 consists of 13 residues. Germline CDR1 is MGHDK and CDR2 is SYGVNS. The junction had 8 bases not matched to a gene; V was cut back by 6 bases and J by 10 bases. The CDR3 DNA reads TGTGCCAGCAGGGGACTAGCTCCCGATGCGCAGTATTTT. Translated, it gives CASRGLAPDAQYF.

As to this clonotype: A clone one base away is much larger, so this may be a read error. V usage is TRBV7-9 and J usage is TRBJ2-1; a possible D gene is TRBD2 (7 bases). Germline V lookup: CDR1 SEHNR, CDR2 FQNEAQ (reference sequence). This CDR3 has 18 amino acids. With 1 base removed from V and 13 bases from J, the gap between germline ends came to 29 bases. CDR3 region: CASSLVVVWAGAQETQFF. The CDR3 DNA reads as TGTGCCAGCAGCTTAGTTGTTGTTTGGGCGGGGGCTCAAGAGACCCAGTTCTTC.

This clonotype was counted ten times or more. The V and J genes are TRBV6-1 and TRBJ2-7; TRBD2 matches at 12 bases. Trimming removed 6 bases from V and 5 bases from J; junction bases left unmatched: 8. The CDR3 has 15 residues. Germline V gene data show CDR1 as MNHNS and CDR2 as SASEGT. CDR3 bases: TGTGCCAGCAGGGGTTCTAGCGGGAGGGCCGACGAGCAGTACTTC. Translating it yields CASRGSSGRADEQYF.